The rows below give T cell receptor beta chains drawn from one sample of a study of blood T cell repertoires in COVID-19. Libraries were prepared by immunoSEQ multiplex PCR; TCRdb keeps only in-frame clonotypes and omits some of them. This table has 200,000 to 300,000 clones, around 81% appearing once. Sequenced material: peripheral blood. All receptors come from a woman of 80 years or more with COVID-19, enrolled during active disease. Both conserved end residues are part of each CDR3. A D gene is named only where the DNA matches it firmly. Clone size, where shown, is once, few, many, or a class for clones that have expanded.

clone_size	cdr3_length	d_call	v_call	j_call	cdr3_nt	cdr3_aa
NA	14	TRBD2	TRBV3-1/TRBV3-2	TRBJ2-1	TGTGCCAGCAGCCTTAGCGGGAGGGCCAATGAGCAGTTCTTC	CASSLSGRANEQFF
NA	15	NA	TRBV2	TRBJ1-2	TGTGCCAGCAGTTTGACAGAGATCTTTAACTATGGCTACACCTTC	CASSLTEIFNYGYTF
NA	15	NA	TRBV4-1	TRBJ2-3	TGCGCCAGCAGCAAACAGAGCTTGTACACAGATACGCAGTATTTT	CASSKQSLYTDTQYF
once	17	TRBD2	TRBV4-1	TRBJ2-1	TGCGCCAGCAGCCAAGCCCCTAGCGGGGGACCCTACAATGAGCAGTTCTTC	CASSQAPSGGPYNEQFF
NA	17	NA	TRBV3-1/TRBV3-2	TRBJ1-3	TGTGCCAGCAGCCAAGGGAGCCGACAGATCCATGGAAACACCATATATTTT	CASSQGSRQIHGNTIYF
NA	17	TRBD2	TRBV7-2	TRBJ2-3	TGTGCCAGCAGCTCATCCCGACTAGCGGGGGTTCTAAATACGCAGTATTTT	CASSSSRLAGVLNTQYF
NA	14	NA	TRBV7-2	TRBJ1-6	TGTGCCAGCAGCTCAGGGTCTGCATTTTCACCCCTCCACTTT	CASSSGSAFSPLHF
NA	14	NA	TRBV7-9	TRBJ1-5	TGTGCCAGCAGCTCCGACATTAGCAATCAGCCCCAGCATTTT	CASSSDISNQPQHF
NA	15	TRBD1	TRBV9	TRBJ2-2	TGTGCCAGCAGCGTAGACAGGGGGCGGACCGGGGAGCTGTTTTTT	CASSVDRGRTGELFF
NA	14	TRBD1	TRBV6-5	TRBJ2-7	TGTGCCAGCCGCGGACAGGGTATTTCCTACGAGCAGTACTTC	CASRGQGISYEQYF
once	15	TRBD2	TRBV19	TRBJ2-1	TGTGCCAGTAGTCGGCGGGAGGGCCTCCACAATGAGCAGTTCTTC	CASSRREGLHNEQFF
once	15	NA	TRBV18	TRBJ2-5	TGTGCCAGCTCACCACCCGGGAGAGGGCGAGAGACCCAGTACTTC	CASSPPGRGRETQYF
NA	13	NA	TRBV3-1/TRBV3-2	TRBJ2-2	TGTGCCAGCAGCCAAGGGGGAGACGGGGAGCTGTTTTTT	CASSQGGDGELFF
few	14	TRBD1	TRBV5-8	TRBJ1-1	TGTGCCAGCAGCTTAACCAGGGGGCTTACTGAAGCTTTCTTT	CASSLTRGLTEAFF
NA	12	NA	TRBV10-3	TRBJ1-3	TGTGCCATCAGTGAACAGGGAAACACCATATATTTT	CAISEQGNTIYF
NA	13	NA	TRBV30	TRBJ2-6	TGTGCCTGGTCGCGACAGGGGGCCAACGTCCTGACTTTC	CAWSRQGANVLTF
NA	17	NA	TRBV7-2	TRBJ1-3	TGTGCCAGCAGCTTAGGTCCTACAGGGATTTCTGGAAACACCATATATTTT	CASSLGPTGISGNTIYF
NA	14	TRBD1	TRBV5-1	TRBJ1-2	TGCGCCAGCAGCGTCCTGACAGGGGAGGATGGCTACACCTTC	CASSVLTGEDGYTF
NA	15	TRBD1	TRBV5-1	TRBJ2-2	TGCGCCAGCAGCTTAAGCCAGGGGGTCCCCGGGGAGCTGTTTTTT	CASSLSQGVPGELFF
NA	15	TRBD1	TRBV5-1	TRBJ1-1	TGCGCCAGCAGCTTGTTCGGGACAGAGAACACTGAAGCTTTCTTT	CASSLFGTENTEAFF
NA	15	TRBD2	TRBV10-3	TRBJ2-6	TGTGCCATCACCGGGACTAGCTCTGGGGCCAACGTCCTGACTTTC	CAITGTSSGANVLTF
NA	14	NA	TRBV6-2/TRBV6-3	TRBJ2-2	TGTGCCAGCAGTGGACAGTGGAACACCGGGGAGCTGTTTTTT	CASSGQWNTGELFF
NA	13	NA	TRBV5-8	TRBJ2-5	TGTGCCAGCAGCTTGGGCGAGGGAGAGACCCAGTACTTC	CASSLGEGETQYF
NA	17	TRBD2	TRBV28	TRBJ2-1	TGTGCCAGCAGTTCCACTGGACTAGTCGACGGATACTTTGAGCAGTTCTTC	CASSSTGLVDGYFEQFF
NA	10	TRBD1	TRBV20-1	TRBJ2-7	TGCAGTGCTAGAGGATGGGACAGTTGCTTC	CSARGWDSCF
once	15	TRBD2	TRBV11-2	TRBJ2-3	TGTGCCAGCAGCTTCCGGGGGAGGGACACAGATACGCAGTATTTT	CASSFRGRDTDTQYF
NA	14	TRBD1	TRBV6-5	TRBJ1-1	TGTGCCAGCAGTTACGCCAGGGGGCAGTTTGAAGCTTTCTTT	CASSYARGQFEAFF
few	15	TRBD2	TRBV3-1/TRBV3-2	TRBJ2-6	TGTGCCAGCAGCCCCCGGGGGGCTGGGGCCAACGTCCTGACTTTC	CASSPRGAGANVLTF
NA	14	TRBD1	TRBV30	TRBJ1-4	TGTGCCTGGGGGCAGGGGGCGGCAAATGAAAAACTGTTTTTT	CAWGQGAANEKLFF
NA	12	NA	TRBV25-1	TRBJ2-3	TGTGCCACAAGTGGCCGCACAGATACGCAGTATTTT	CATSGRTDTQYF
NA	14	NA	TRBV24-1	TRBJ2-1	TGTGCCACCAGTGTTTCGGGCTCCTACAATGAGCAGTTCTTC	CATSVSGSYNEQFF
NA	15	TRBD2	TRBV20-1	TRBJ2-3	TGCAGTGCTAGTGATACCGGGACTAAGACAGATACGCAGTATTTT	CSASDTGTKTDTQYF
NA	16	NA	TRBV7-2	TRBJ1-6	TGTGCCAGCAGCTCTCCCTCCGGGACAAGGCGGTCACCCCTCCACTTT	CASSSPSGTRRSPLHF
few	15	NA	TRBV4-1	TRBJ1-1	TGCGCCAGCAGCCGGCAACAGGGCCTGAACACTGAAGCTTTCTTT	CASSRQQGLNTEAFF
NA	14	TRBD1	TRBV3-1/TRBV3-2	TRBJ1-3	TGTGCCAGCAGCCTTGGACAGGGAGGAAACACCATATATTTT	CASSLGQGGNTIYF
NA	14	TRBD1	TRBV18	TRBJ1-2	TGTGCCAGCTCATCGAACCGGGACAGCTATGGCTACACCTTC	CASSSNRDSYGYTF
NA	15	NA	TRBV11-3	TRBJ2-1	TGTGCCAGCAGCAAAGGGGGGGGGACCTACAATGAGCAGTTCTTC	CASSKGGGTYNEQFF
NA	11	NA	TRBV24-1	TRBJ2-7	TGTGCCACCAGTGAGTCCAGGGAGCAGTACTTC	CATSESREQYF
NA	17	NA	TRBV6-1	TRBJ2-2	TGTGCCAGCAGTGAAATCAGGGCGGCAGGTCGCACCGGGGAGCTGTTTTTT	CASSEIRAAGRTGELFF
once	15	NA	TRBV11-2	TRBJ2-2	TGTGCCAGCAGCCGGACAGTATCGAACACCGGGGAGCTGTTTTTT	CASSRTVSNTGELFF
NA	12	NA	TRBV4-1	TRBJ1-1	TGCGCCAGCAGCCAAGGACAGCTCGAGGCTTTCTTT	CASSQGQLEAFF
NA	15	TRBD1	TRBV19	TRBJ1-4	TGTGCCAGTTATACCCCGGGACAGGGTAATGAAAAACTGTTTTTT	CASYTPGQGNEKLFF
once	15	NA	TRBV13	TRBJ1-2	TGTGCCAGCAGCGCCAGGATCTTAGCTAACTATGGCTACACCTTC	CASSARILANYGYTF
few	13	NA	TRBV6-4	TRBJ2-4	TGTGCCAGCAGTTCCGAAGTGGAGGACATTCAGTACTTC	CASSSEVEDIQYF
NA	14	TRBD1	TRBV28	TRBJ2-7	TGTGCCAGCAGTTCGCAGGGGGCAACTTACGAGCAGTACTTC	CASSSQGATYEQYF
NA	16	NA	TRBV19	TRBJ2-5	TGTGCCAGTAGTATTCCCACAGGTGGGGCGCGGGAGACCCAGTACTTC	CASSIPTGGARETQYF
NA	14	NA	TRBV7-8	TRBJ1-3	TGTGCCAGCAGCTTAGAGGGAGTTGGAAACACCATATATTTT	CASSLEGVGNTIYF
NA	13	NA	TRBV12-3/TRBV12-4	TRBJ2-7	TGTGCCAGCAGTTTACATACCTCGGGCGAGCAGTACTTC	CASSLHTSGEQYF
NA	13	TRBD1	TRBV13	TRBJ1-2	TGTGCCAGCAGCTTGACAGGGAGATCTGGCTACACCTTC	CASSLTGRSGYTF
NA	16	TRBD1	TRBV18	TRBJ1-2	TGTGCCAGCTCACCAAGCGGGGCTACAGGGGGACGAGGCTACACCTTC	CASSPSGATGGRGYTF